These 15 T cell receptor beta chains share one sample of origin, sequenced in a study of blood T cell repertoires in COVID-19 (TCRdb year 2020). The protocol used for the library was the immunoSEQ multiplex PCR assay. In TCRdb, the immuneACCESS table is reduced to in-frame sequences with V and J assigned. These tables do not hold every clone; where another copy was compared, an unresolved V gene accounts for under half, and the others remain unexplained. The sample table shows some 65,000 clones, and about 93% are seen once. The top ten clones comprise around 2.6% of the sample. The specimen was peripheral blood. The receptor source for this set is a man in his sixties or seventies with active COVID-19.

The rearrangement uses TRBV5-1 and TRBJ2-1; TRBD2 matches at 10 bases. Germline trimming cut 5 bases from V and 3 bases from J; bases unmatched to any gene: 5. CDR1 is SGHRS and CDR2 is YFSETQ in the germline V gene. CDR3 length: 15 residues. The DNA for the CDR3 is TGCGCCAGCAGGAGCGGGACTAGCGTCTACAATGAGCAGTTCTTC. It is translated as CASRSGTSVYNEQFF.

V and J are TRBV28 and TRBJ2-5; 7 positions agree with TRBD1. CDR1 and CDR2 from the germline V gene are MDHEN and SYDVKM. This CDR3 comprises 15 residues. J was trimmed by 3 bases and V by 5 bases; bases with no gene match: 9. The CDR3 DNA reads as TGTGCCAGCAGTACCGGACAGGCGAACGAAGAGACCCAGTACTTC. Its translation is CASSTGQANEETQYF.

In this sample, this clone turned up once. The rearrangement links TRBV7-9 to TRBJ2-2; D not resolved. Germline CDR1 reads SEHNR; CDR2 reads FQNEAQ (reference sequence). CDR3 length: 15 residues. Trimming left V 2 bases short and J 6 bases short, with 13 bases between. CDR3 DNA: TGTGCCAGCAGCTTAAATGGAGTACGGGCCGGGGAGCTGTTTTTT. This encodes CASSLNGVRAGELFF.

The chain joins TRBV29-1 to TRBJ2-5; D perhaps matches TRBD1 (5 bases). The ends were cut back, 2 bases at V and 7 bases at J, with 14 bases in the middle. The CDR3 consists of 13 residues. Looked up from germline, CDR1 is SQVTM and CDR2 is ANQGSEA. CDR3 amino acids: CSVEIIGDGTQYF. The CDR3 bases are TGCAGCGTTGAAATTATAGGGGATGGGACCCAGTACTTC.

The chain uses TRBV27 and TRBJ2-1; D is ambiguous. V was cut by 6 bases and J by 5 bases, with 20 bases left in between. Germline V lookup: CDR1 MNHEY, CDR2 SMNVEV (reference sequence). The CDR3 loop spans 16 amino acids. The CDR3 DNA reads TGTGCCAGCAGGGTCCGAGCCACAGCCACGAACAATGAGCAGTTCTTC. Protein: CASRVRATATNNEQFF.

The chain combines TRBV18 with TRBJ1-1, with 9 bases fitting TRBD1. The CDR3 covers 15 residues. With V trimmed by 1 base and J by 1 base, 1 base remained unmatched. Germline V CDR1 and CDR2: KGHSH, LQKENI. This CDR3 reads CASSPRDRANTEAFF. The CDR3 DNA reads as TGTGCCAGCTCACCACGGGACAGGGCGAACACTGAAGCTTTCTTT.

J is TRBJ1-4 and V is TRBV11-2; TRBD1 is a possible D gene (5 bases). The CDR3 totals 15 residues. Germline V gene sequence: CDR1 SGHAT, CDR2 FQNNGV. Trimming left V 7 bases short and J 4 bases short, with 16 bases between. The CDR3: CASTPGGGSNEKLFF. The CDR3 nucleotides are TGTGCCAGCACCCCCGGGGGGGGGAGTAATGAAAAACTGTTTTTT.

This chain connects TRBV2 to TRBJ2-5; 8 nucleotides agree with TRBD2. The CDR3 consists of 14 residues. Germline assignment: CDR1 SNHLY and CDR2 FYNNEI. The junction had 7 bases not matched to a gene; V was cut back by 8 bases and J by 2 bases. Here the CDR3 DNA reads TGTGCCAGCGGTAGGCGGGGGGTTCAAGAGACCCAGTACTTC. Its protein is CASGRRGVQETQYF.

The chain links TRBV6-6 to TRBJ2-2; TRBD1 is a possible D gene (8 bases). This CDR3 has 15 amino acids. V lost 6 bases to trimming and J lost 4 bases, with 15 bases between them. Germline V gives CDR1 MNHNY, CDR2 SVGAGI (reference sequence). CDR3 sequence reads: CASSLQGEGTGELFF. The CDR3 DNA follows: TGTGCCAGCAGCCTACAGGGGGAGGGCACCGGGGAGCTGTTTTTT.

The gene calls are TRBV14 and TRBJ2-1; TRBD2 matches 7 bases. V dropped 0 bases and J dropped 8; count of bases not matched to a gene: 7. The CDR3 extends over 15 amino acids. CDR1 and CDR2 from the germline V gene are SGHDN and FVKESK. CDR3 nucleotide sequence: TGTGCCAGCAGCCAAGAATTCGGGGGGTCCCATGAGCAGTTCTTC. Its translation is CASSQEFGGSHEQFF.

This chain connects TRBV6-5 to TRBJ1-2; D unclear. Germline loops: CDR1 MNHEY, CDR2 SVGAGI. The CDR3 is made up of 12 amino acids. V was trimmed by 4 bases and J by 8 bases, leaving 11 bases between them. The CDR3 protein is CASSFRGGGYTF. CDR3 sequence (DNA): TGTGCCAGCAGTTTTCGGGGTGGCGGCTACACCTTC.

The V call is TRBV3-1 (or the pseudogene TRBV3-2), the J call TRBJ2-3; 9 bases map to TRBD2. CDR1 and CDR2 from the germline V gene are LGHDT and YNNKEL (reference sequence). There are 16 residues in the CDR3. V dropped 4 bases and J dropped 0; count of bases not matched to a gene: 5. The DNA of the CDR3 is TGTGCCAGCAGCCGAGGGGGACTAGCCAGCACAGATACGCAGTATTTT. Translating it yields CASSRGGLASTDTQYF.

V usage is TRBV18 and J usage is TRBJ1-1; maybe TRBD1 (6 bases). This CDR3 has 15 amino acids. The V gene's germline CDR1 is KGHSH and CDR2 LQKENI. The V end was cut by 4 bases, the J end by 3 bases, with 15 bases between. The CDR3 DNA reads as TGTGCCAGCTCACGACTTTATTCAGGGGACACTGAAGCTTTCTTT. It is translated as CASSRLYSGDTEAFF.

The chain carries TRBV5-1 and TRBJ2-7; 9 bases are a match to TRBD2. Germline V CDR1 and CDR2: SGHRS, YFSETQ. Trimming removed 4 bases from V and 5 bases from J; junction bases left unmatched: 7. The CDR3 is 14 amino acids. CDR3: CASSGVAGVDEQYF. The CDR3 nucleotides are TGCGCCAGCAGCGGAGTAGCGGGGGTCGACGAGCAGTACTTC. Full variable domain (remainder filled in from reference TRBV5-1 and TRBJ2-7): KAGVTQTPRYLIKTRGQQVTLSCSPISGHRSVSWYQQTPGQGLQFLFEYFSETQRNKGNFPGRFSGRQFSNSRSEMNVSTLELGDSALYLCASSGVAGVDEQYFGPGTRLTVT.

The chain uses TRBV12-3 or TRBV12-4 and TRBJ2-3, with D possibly being TRBD2 (5 bases). V was pared by 7 bases and J by 9 bases, with 17 bases between. CDR3 length: 13 residues. The CDR3 is CASTQAGLRTQYF. The CDR3 nucleotides are TGTGCCAGCACCCAGGCAGGACTCAGGACGCAGTATTTT.